What follows are 23 T cell receptor beta chains derived from one specimen sequenced in a study of T cell responses to AZD1222 COVID-19 vaccine. The method was immunoSEQ multiplex PCR; TCRdb's version includes in-frame clones alone and lacks a portion of them. Here the sample spans 90,000 to 100,000 clones, roughly 90% being singletons. The sample consisted of peripheral blood, taken 28 days after the second AZD1222 dose. These receptors all stem from an adult who received the AZD1222 COVID-19 vaccine.

This clone was recorded only once. The genes are TRBV7-2 and TRBJ2-5; D remains unclear. Trimming took off 2 bases at V and 2 bases at J, with 15 bases between the two ends. CDR3 length: 16 amino acids. Germline V gives CDR1 SGHTA, CDR2 FQGNSA. This chain's CDR3 is CASSLYPGSRQETQYF. DNA for the CDR3: TGTGCCAGCAGCTTATATCCCGGGTCCCGACAAGAGACCCAGTACTTC.

This chain links TRBV29-1 with TRBJ2-2, with TRBD1 matching 11 bases. The CDR3 contains 13 residues. Germline lookup yields CDR1 SQVTM and CDR2 ANQGSEA. V was pared by 4 bases and J by 7 bases, with 2 bases of the junction left unmatched. The CDR3 protein is CSVGTGGNGELFF. CDR3 coding DNA: TGCAGCGTTGGGACAGGGGGCAACGGGGAGCTGTTTTTT.

This clone was observed once. The rearrangement links TRBV6-5 to TRBJ2-2; D is unclear. Germline assignment: CDR1 MNHEY and CDR2 SVGAGI. Deletions cut 7 bases from V and 4 bases from J, with 13 bases between. This CDR3 has 14 amino acids. DNA of the CDR3: TGTGCCAGCACCTCGGGTGTAGGCACCGGGGAGCTGTTTTTT. Translated, it gives CASTSGVGTGELFF.

This chain uses TRBV7-8 with TRBJ1-1; D not certain. The length of the CDR3 is 15 residues. Germline CDR1 reads SGHVS; CDR2 reads FQNEAQ. The V and J ends lost 1 base and 0 bases respectively, with 9 bases between them. The CDR3 sequence is CASSLVVGMNTEAFF. The CDR3, as DNA: TGTGCCAGCAGCTTAGTGGTGGGGATGAACACTGAAGCTTTCTTT.

The rearrangement links TRBV11-2 to TRBJ2-2, with TRBD1 as a possible D gene (5 bases). V lost 0 bases, J lost 3 bases, and 14 bases lay in between. From germline, CDR1 is SGHAT and CDR2 FQNNGV. This CDR3 is built from 17 residues. The CDR3 is CASSLDPGRVDTGELFF. CDR3 bases: TGTGCCAGCAGCTTAGATCCGGGCAGGGTCGACACCGGGGAGCTGTTTTTT.

This chain connects TRBV12-3 or TRBV12-4 to TRBJ1-2; D unresolved. Trimming left V 3 bases short and J 4 bases short, with 3 bases between. The CDR3 is 11 amino acids. This CDR3 reads CASSFAYGYTF. CDR3 nucleotide sequence: TGTGCCAGCAGTTTTGCCTATGGCTACACCTTC.

The chain joins TRBV5-5 to TRBJ2-7; D is unclear. CDR3 length: 11 residues. Trimming left V 5 bases short and J 3 bases short, with 6 bases between. The germline CDR1 and CDR2 sequences are SGHKS and YYEKEE (reference sequence). The CDR3: CASSLNYEQYF. The CDR3 region has the DNA TGTGCCAGCAGTTTAAACTACGAGCAGTACTTC. Together with reference TRBV5-5 and TRBJ2-7, the CDR3 gives the full variable domain: DAGVTQSPTHLIKTRGQQVTLRCSPISGHKSVSWYQQVLGQGPQFIFQYYEKEERGRGNFPDRFSARQFPNYSSELNVNALLLGDSALYLCASSLNYEQYFGPGTRLTVT.

The V and J genes are TRBV27 and TRBJ2-7; 9 nucleotides line up with TRBD1. Germline V CDR1 and CDR2: MNHEY, SMNVEV (reference sequence). With 6 bases clipped from V and 2 bases from J, the junction kept 8 bases outside the gene matches. The CDR3 loop spans 15 amino acids. The CDR3 loop is CASRRDRGSTYEQYF. In nucleotides, the CDR3 is TGTGCCAGCAGAAGAGACAGGGGGAGCACCTACGAGCAGTACTTC.

CDR3 in amino acids: CASMKGRRQETQYF. The CDR3 nucleotides are TGTGCCAGCATGAAGGGACGGAGGCAAGAGACCCAGTACTTC. The chain recombines TRBV7-2 with TRBJ2-5; the D call may be TRBD1 or TRBD2 (5 bases each). The CDR3 totals 14 residues. V dropped 7 bases and J dropped 2 bases, with 14 bases sitting between them. Germline loops: CDR1 SGHTA, CDR2 FQGNSA.

This clone has only a few counts. This chain connects TRBV18 to TRBJ2-1; 11 nucleotides align to TRBD2. CDR1 and CDR2 (germline): KGHSH, LQKENI. CDR3 size: 16 residues. J was trimmed by 10 bases and V by 2 bases; bases with no gene match: 10. The CDR3 loop reads CASSPEIAGGPGEQFF. The CDR3 DNA follows: TGTGCCAGCTCACCAGAGATAGCGGGAGGGCCAGGGGAGCAGTTCTTC.

The chain is built from TRBV21-1 and TRBJ1-1. TRBV21-1 is a pseudogene. The CDR3 consists of 14 residues. The CDR3, as DNA: TGTGCCAGCAGCACAGCGGGGAGGGCAGGGGATGCTTTCTTT. It specifies CASSTAGRAGDAFF.

V gene TRBV10-3 combines with J gene TRBJ2-1, with 7 positions matching TRBD1. The CDR3 spans 15 residues. The V gene end was trimmed by 10 bases and the J gene end by 5 bases; junction bases not matched to a gene: 14. Germline V gene lookup returns CDR1 ENHRY and CDR2 SYGVKD. The CDR3, as DNA: TGTGCCACCCACAGACTCGGGACAGCCGACAATGAGCAGTTCTTC. This gives the protein CATHRLGTADNEQFF.

CDR3 coding DNA: TGTGCCAGCTGGACAGGGGGACGGGGCTACACCTTC. Translated: CASWTGGRGYTF. The chain couples TRBV27 to TRBJ1-2; 10 nucleotides match TRBD1. J lost 8 bases, V lost 8 bases, and 5 bases had no gene match. Germline V lookup: CDR1 MNHEY, CDR2 SMNVEV (reference sequence). This CDR3 comprises 12 residues.

V is TRBV30 and J is TRBJ1-4, with a weak D call TRBD1 (6 bases). This CDR3 is 12 amino acids long. The germline V gene has CDR1 GTSNPN and CDR2 SVGIG (reference sequence). The CDR3 here is CAKGGLNEKLFF. In DNA form, the CDR3 reads TGTGCTAAGGGGGGGCTTAATGAAAAACTGTTTTTT.

V usage is TRBV5-6 and J usage is TRBJ2-7; 8 nucleotides agree with TRBD1. The CDR3 runs to 14 residues. Trimming removed 2 bases from V and 5 bases from J; junction bases left unmatched: 6. Germline V gene data show CDR1 as SGHDT and CDR2 as YYEEEE. The CDR3 protein is CASSFRAGGNEQYF. The CDR3 nucleotides read TGTGCCAGCAGCTTTCGGGCAGGGGGCAACGAGCAGTACTTC.

V is TRBV28 and J is TRBJ1-4, with D unclear. Germline V gene sequence: CDR1 MDHEN, CDR2 SYDVKM. The CDR3 sequence is 12 residues long. Between the trimmed V and J ends, which lost 6 bases and 7 bases, there was a span of 9 bases. CDR3 DNA: TGTGCCAGCAGCATCAAAGGTGAAAAACTGTTTTTT. Amino acid sequence: CASSIKGEKLFF.

The rearrangement links TRBV7-8 to TRBJ2-2, with D maybe TRBD2 (5 bases). The CDR3 extends over 16 amino acids. V shed 1 base and J shed 5 bases, with 14 bases lying between them. Germline assignment: CDR1 SGHVS and CDR2 FQNEAQ. The CDR3 region is CASSLGSGGLTGELFF. CDR3 DNA sequence: TGTGCCAGCAGCTTAGGTTCTGGAGGTCTAACCGGGGAGCTGTTTTTT.

The genes are TRBV7-9 and TRBJ2-7; D not certain. This CDR3 has 14 amino acids. V lost 1 base to trimming and J lost 3 bases, with 10 bases between them. Germline lookup yields CDR1 SEHNR and CDR2 FQNEAQ (reference sequence). The CDR3 loop reads CASSLEAPLYEQYF. In DNA form, the CDR3 reads TGTGCCAGCAGCTTAGAGGCACCCCTCTACGAGCAGTACTTC.

This clone was seen just once. This sequence joins TRBV5-1 and TRBJ1-1; tentatively, D is TRBD1 (5 bases). Between the trimmed V and J ends, which lost 0 bases and 9 bases, there was a span of 15 bases. Per the germline V gene, CDR1 is SGHRS and CDR2 is YFSETQ. CDR3 length equals 14 residues. The CDR3 reads CASSLGREGNKAFF. As DNA, the CDR3 is TGCGCCAGCAGCTTGGGCCGGGAGGGGAATAAAGCTTTCTTT.

The gene calls are TRBV7-3 and TRBJ1-1; 7 bases match TRBD1. The CDR3 covers 14 residues. In germline, CDR1 is SGHTA, CDR2 FQGTGA. V trimming: 4 bases; J trimming: 8 bases; junction bases outside the gene matches: 10. The CDR3 protein is CASSSWTGGREAFF. CDR3 nucleotide sequence: TGTGCCAGCAGCTCTTGGACAGGAGGTAGAGAAGCTTTCTTT.

The chain has TRBV7-9 and TRBJ2-5; 12 bases align to TRBD2. The CDR3 spans 14 residues. Germline V gene sequence: CDR1 SEHNR, CDR2 FQNEAQ (reference sequence). The junction had 0 bases not matched to a gene; V was cut back by 3 bases and J by 4 bases. The CDR3 DNA reads TGTGCCAGCAGCTTGACTAGCGGGAGAGAGACCCAGTACTTC. This encodes CASSLTSGRETQYF.

The chain has TRBV19 and TRBJ1-5; weak D call: TRBD1 (5 bases). CDR1 is LNHDA, CDR2 SQIVND, per germline (reference sequence). The CDR3 spans 13 residues. V gave up 5 bases and J gave up 7 bases, with 12 bases separating them. CDR3 amino acids: CASSSGMGQPQHF. The CDR3 DNA reads as TGTGCCAGTAGTTCAGGGATGGGCCAGCCCCAGCATTTT.

The rearrangement uses TRBV11-2 and TRBJ1-1; D remains unclear. The ends were cut back, 2 bases at V and 0 bases at J, with 4 bases in the middle. Germline V gene data show CDR1 as SGHAT and CDR2 as FQNNGV. The CDR3 is made up of 13 amino acids. CDR3 bases: TGTGCCAGCAGCTTATTCATGAACACTGAAGCTTTCTTT. Translated, it gives CASSLFMNTEAFF.